This TCR beta chain was captured by sequencing in a study of cytomegalovirus exposure and HLA in healthy donors. Looking at the study overall: Unique TCR beta sequences numbering 117 million came from 150 million to 200 million T cells in an earlier analysis. Points from the study as a whole: It was shown in a later analysis that HLA-associated TCR beta chains were more clonally expanded than other, equally common chains. Among donors in an Asian-associated ancestry cluster, a later analysis reportedly found fewer N-insertions than the roughly 680-donor mean.

There are a few counts of this clone. Its antigen is still unknown. Germline CDR1 and CDR2: MDHEN and SYDVKM. The CDR3 length is 15 residues. With 2 bases clipped from V and 7 bases from J, the junction kept 1 base outside the gene matches. Primers included in the PCR were 60 Vbeta and 13 Jbeta primers. The repertoire was sequenced with immunoSEQ multiplex PCR; TCRdb's copy has only in-frame clones and lacks some. This table has roughly 150,000 clones, roughly 65% appearing once. The chain couples TRBV28 to TRBJ2-1; 14 bases are shared with TRBD2. Sequencing was done on a sample of PBMCs. The receptor's source is a woman aged 25 to 39 in good health and CMV-seronegative. CDR3 sequence: CASSLRLAGGNEQFF. The DNA for the CDR3 is TGTGCCAGCAGTTTACGACTAGCGGGAGGGAATGAGCAGTTCTTC.